Below are 27 T cell receptor beta chains sequenced from a single sample in a study of PD-1 blockade in classical Hodgkin lymphoma. Exposure to brentuximab vedotin varied, and each patient had relapsed following autologous stem cell transplantation. Measured with immunoSEQ multiplex PCR; TCRdb has only the in-frame clones, and not every one. Here the sample spans 14,000 or so clones, under 90% being singletons. The sample consisted of peripheral blood mononuclear cells (PBMCs), taken at baseline. These receptors were collected from a human donor with classical Hodgkin lymphoma.

The chain employs TRBV19 and TRBJ1-5, with D perhaps TRBD1 (5 bases). CDR1 and CDR2 from the germline V gene are LNHDA and SQIVND (reference sequence). V lost 3 bases to trimming and J lost 8 bases, with 11 bases between them. The CDR3 has 13 residues. The CDR3: CASSIFGGEPQHF. The CDR3 DNA reads TGTGCCAGTAGTATTTTCGGGGGAGAGCCCCAGCATTTT. Looking up the rest from reference TRBV19 and TRBJ1-5 gives the full variable domain: DGGITQSPKYLFRKEGQNVTLSCEQNLNHDAMYWYRQDPGQGLRLIYYSQIVNDFQKGDIAEGYSVSREKKESFPLTVTSAQKNPTAFYLCASSIFGGEPQHFGDGTRLSIL.

CDR3: CASRPSGHSYEQYF. CDR3 coding DNA: TGTGCCAGCAGACCATCGGGACACTCCTACGAGCAGTACTTC. The rearrangement links TRBV28 to TRBJ2-7; D may be TRBD1 (6 bases). This CDR3 has 14 amino acids. The V gene lost 6 bases and the J gene lost 0 bases, with 12 bases spanning the gap. Germline V lookup: CDR1 MDHEN, CDR2 SYDVKM.

This chain uses TRBV7-4 with TRBJ1-5; D perhaps matches TRBD1 (5 bases). V was cut by 5 bases and J by 5 bases, with 16 bases left in between. From germline, CDR1 is SGHVT and CDR2 SQSDAQ. The CDR3 totals 15 residues. CDR3 in DNA: TGTGCCAGCAGCACCGGGGCAGGGATATATCAGCCCCAGCATTTT. This codes for CASSTGAGIYQPQHF.

The rearrangement joins TRBV7-2 to TRBJ1-4; D is ambiguous. Trimming cost V 5 bases and J 12 bases, with 13 bases left between them. The CDR3 is 12 residues long. Germline CDR1 reads SGHTA; CDR2 reads FQGNSA. The CDR3 sequence is CASSPPEEELFF. DNA for the CDR3: TGTGCCAGCAGCCCTCCGGAGGAAGAACTGTTTTTT.

The chain links TRBV5-6 to TRBJ1-2, with a possible D match to TRBD1 (5 bases). CDR1 is SGHDT and CDR2 is YYEEEE in the germline V gene. This CDR3 has 15 amino acids. The V gene lost 4 bases and the J gene lost 5 bases, with 18 bases spanning the gap. The CDR3 region is CASSPGLRVAYGYTF. DNA for the CDR3: TGTGCCAGCAGCCCAGGGTTGAGGGTGGCGTATGGCTACACCTTC.

The gene calls are TRBV9 and TRBJ2-3; D gene unclear. Germline assignment: CDR1 SGDLS and CDR2 YYNGEE. Deletions cut 0 bases from V and 0 bases from J, with 8 bases between. This CDR3 has 15 residues. CDR3 residues: CASSVDPGSTDTQYF. The CDR3 DNA reads as TGTGCCAGCAGCGTAGACCCAGGTAGCACAGATACGCAGTATTTT.

The rearrangement links TRBV7-2 to TRBJ2-1; the match to TRBD1 covers 9 bases. The germline gives CDR1 SGHTA, CDR2 FQGNSA. The CDR3 has 15 residues. J was trimmed by 3 bases and V by 6 bases; bases with no gene match: 6. This CDR3 reads CASSGDRELYNEQFF. The DNA of the CDR3 is TGTGCCAGCAGTGGGGACAGGGAACTCTACAATGAGCAGTTCTTC.

The chain combines TRBV19 with TRBJ2-3; 9 nucleotides agree with TRBD1. Trimming took 3 bases from V and 4 from J; bases not matched to a gene: 5. The CDR3 is 15 residues long. Germline V gives CDR1 LNHDA, CDR2 SQIVND (reference sequence). CDR3 residues: CASSISRDRADTQYF. The CDR3 region has the DNA TGTGCCAGTAGTATCAGCCGGGACAGGGCAGATACGCAGTATTTT.

This chain joins TRBV29-1 and TRBJ1-5; maybe TRBD1 (5 bases). V was pared by 4 bases and J by 8 bases, with 18 bases between. The germline gives CDR1 SQVTM, CDR2 ANQGSEA. This CDR3 region has 14 residues. The CDR3 DNA reads as TGCAGCGTTGGAGAAGTGGGGGTCGGGAAGCCCCAGCATTTT. Translating gives CSVGEVGVGKPQHF.

The chain employs TRBV5-1 and TRBJ2-5; D perhaps matches TRBD2 (6 bases). This CDR3 comprises 15 residues. Germline V gives CDR1 SGHRS, CDR2 YFSETQ. The V end lost 3 bases, the J end lost 4 bases, and 16 bases lay between the germline ends. The CDR3 DNA follows: TGCGCCAGCAGCTCCGGGACCCGCGGGGTAGAGACCCAGTACTTC. It specifies CASSSGTRGVETQYF.

This clone is categorized as medium-sized. The rearrangement uses TRBV9 and TRBJ1-4, with unresolved D. The CDR3 length is 15 residues. Germline CDR1 SGDLS, CDR2 YYNGEE. Trimming left V 3 bases short and J 3 bases short, with 12 bases between. CDR3 nucleotide sequence: TGTGCCAGCAGCGACACCGGTGGCCCTAATGAAAAACTGTTTTTT. Translating gives CASSDTGGPNEKLFF.

This chain uses TRBV14 with TRBJ1-2; unclear D gene. V shed 0 bases and J shed 3 bases, with 5 bases lying between them. CDR1 and CDR2 from the germline V gene are SGHDN and FVKESK. The CDR3 sequence is 13 residues long. This chain's CDR3 is CASSQEDHYGYTF. The CDR3 DNA reads TGTGCCAGCAGCCAAGAGGACCACTATGGCTACACCTTC. Using reference TRBV14 and TRBJ1-2 for the parts outside the CDR3, the full variable domain is EAGVTQFPSHSVIEKGQTVTLRCDPISGHDNLYWYRRVMGKEIKFLLHFVKESKQDESGMPNNRFLAERTGGTYSTLKVQPAELEDSGVYFCASSQEDHYGYTFGSGTRLTVV.

The J gene is TRBJ2-7, the V gene TRBV5-5; D gene unclear. Germline V gene sequence: CDR1 SGHKS, CDR2 YYEKEE (reference sequence). This CDR3 is 14 amino acids long. The V and J ends lost 0 bases and 1 base respectively, with 8 bases between them. Here the CDR3 DNA reads TGTGCCAGCAGCTTGGTAAGCCCTTCCTACGAGCAGTACTTC. Its translation: CASSLVSPSYEQYF.

V and J are TRBV7-9 and TRBJ2-7, with 7 bases lining up with TRBD1. The CDR3 covers 14 residues. V lost 2 bases to trimming and J lost 4 bases; unmatched junction nucleotides: 5. Germline V CDR1 and CDR2: SEHNR, FQNEAQ (reference sequence). The DNA for the CDR3 is TGTGCCAGCAGCTTAAAGGGGGCCCAGTACGAGCAGTACTTC. This gives the protein CASSLKGAQYEQYF.

In nucleotides, the CDR3 is TGTGCCAGTAGTGCTCGACAGGACTCTGGAAACACCATATATTTT. Translating gives CASSARQDSGNTIYF. V is TRBV19 and J is TRBJ1-3, with D possibly TRBD1 on 6 matching bases. V lost 5 bases to trimming and J lost 0 bases, with 11 bases between them. The germline V gene encodes CDR1 LNHDA and CDR2 SQIVND (reference sequence). The CDR3 covers 15 residues. Drawing the rest from reference TRBV19 and TRBJ1-3, the complete variable domain is DGGITQSPKYLFRKEGQNVTLSCEQNLNHDAMYWYRQDPGQGLRLIYYSQIVNDFQKGDIAEGYSVSREKKESFPLTVTSAQKNPTAFYLCASSARQDSGNTIYFGEGSWLTVV.

The chain combines TRBV7-9 with TRBJ1-1; D unclear. V was pared by 4 bases and J by 0 bases, with 9 bases between. From germline, CDR1 is SEHNR and CDR2 FQNEAQ (reference sequence). The CDR3 runs 14 residues. The CDR3 DNA follows: TGTGCCAGCAGCTCAAGTCAAATGAACACTGAAGCTTTCTTT. As protein: CASSSSQMNTEAFF.

The CDR3 bases are TGTGCCAGCAGTTTAGGGCACGGGGGCGACACTGAAGCTTTCTTT. Translation gives CASSLGHGGDTEAFF. The V and J genes are TRBV28 and TRBJ1-1, with a possible D match to TRBD1 (6 bases). CDR3 length: 15 residues. Per germline, CDR1 MDHEN and CDR2 SYDVKM. Trimming took off 2 bases at V and 3 bases at J, with 13 bases between the two ends.

The chain carries TRBV2 and TRBJ1-2, with TRBD1 matching over 8 bases. There are 13 residues in the CDR3. V was pared by 4 bases and J by 2 bases, with 0 bases of the junction left unmatched. Germline V gene data show CDR1 as SNHLY and CDR2 as FYNNEI. CDR3: CASSGTGNYGYTF. Written as DNA, the CDR3 is TGTGCCAGCAGTGGGACAGGGAACTATGGCTACACCTTC.

This clone was detected once. The rearrangement joins TRBV6-5 to TRBJ1-4; D is unresolved. Germline CDR1 and CDR2: MNHEY and SVGAGI. There are 13 residues in the CDR3. The V gene lost 4 bases and the J gene lost 8 bases, with 11 bases spanning the gap. The CDR3 region has the DNA TGTGCCAGCAGTTTAGACGAGCGGGAAAAACTGTTTTTT. This codes for CASSLDEREKLFF.

The chain recombines TRBV5-4 with TRBJ2-7; 13 bases map to TRBD2. This CDR3 has 16 residues. V lost 5 bases, J lost 5 bases, and 10 bases stayed unmatched. From germline, CDR1 is SGHNT and CDR2 YYREEE (reference sequence). This CDR3 is CASSSLELAGGHEQYF. In DNA form, the CDR3 reads TGTGCCAGCAGTTCCCTGGAACTAGCGGGGGGGCACGAGCAGTACTTC.

The rearrangement links TRBV27 to TRBJ1-1; 9 positions match TRBD1. The CDR3 has 17 amino acids. After removal of 2 bases from V and 5 bases from J, the junction contained 12 bases not matched to a gene. The germline V gene has CDR1 MNHEY and CDR2 SMNVEV (reference sequence). CDR3 region: CASSLVSGQGIRTEAFF. For the CDR3, the DNA is TGTGCCAGCAGTTTAGTCTCGGGACAGGGAATTAGGACTGAAGCTTTCTTT.

The chain uses TRBV4-3 and TRBJ1-3; D is ambiguous. V gave up 1 base and J gave up 0 bases, with 4 bases separating them. This CDR3 contains 14 residues. Germline lookup yields CDR1 LGHNA and CDR2 YSLEER. CDR3 sequence reads: CASSQGASGNTIYF. As DNA, the CDR3 is TGCGCCAGCAGCCAAGGTGCCTCTGGAAACACCATATATTTT.

The chain has TRBV4-1 and TRBJ1-2; D may be TRBD1 (5 bases). CDR1 and CDR2 from the germline V gene are MGHRA and YSYEKL. CDR3 length: 15 amino acids. V lost 3 bases and J lost 4, with 15 bases in between. CDR3 sequence (DNA): TGCGCCAGCAGCCAGGTCGAGGGGTCTTTCTATGGCTACACCTTC. It translates to CASSQVEGSFYGYTF.

V usage is TRBV19 and J usage is TRBJ1-5, with 7 bases lining up with TRBD1. CDR1 is LNHDA and CDR2 is SQIVND in the germline V gene (reference sequence). J gave up 0 bases and V 2 bases, and 4 bases lay outside the gene matches. This CDR3 comprises 16 residues. This chain's CDR3 is CASSIWDRYSNQPQHF. CDR3 bases: TGTGCCAGTAGTATATGGGACAGATATAGCAATCAGCCCCAGCATTTT.

The chain employs TRBV29-1 and TRBJ2-1; TRBD2 is a possible D gene (5 bases). V lost 3 bases and J 3 bases, leaving 9 bases between the germline ends. The CDR3 covers 13 residues. CDR1 is SQVTM and CDR2 is ANQGSEA in the germline V gene. The CDR3 DNA reads TGCAGCGTTGAGGAGGTAAACTACAATGAGCAGTTCTTC. It specifies CSVEEVNYNEQFF.

The chain combines TRBV6-5 with TRBJ2-1, with no clear D. The CDR3 has 12 residues. CDR1 and CDR2 (germline): MNHEY, SVGAGI. The V and J ends lost 6 bases and 5 bases respectively, with 8 bases between them. This CDR3 is CASRSPDNEQFF. CDR3 DNA sequence: TGTGCCAGCAGGAGTCCAGACAATGAGCAGTTCTTC.

The DNA for the CDR3 is TGTGCCAGCAGCTTGCGGACGAGCGGGTCGTACCAAGAGACCCAGTACTTC. The encoded protein is CASSLRTSGSYQETQYF. The chain couples TRBV5-6 to TRBJ2-5; D is possibly TRBD2 (6 bases). CDR1 SGHDT and CDR2 YYEEEE come from the germline V gene. The V and J ends lost 1 base and 0 bases respectively, with 16 bases between them. This CDR3 is 17 amino acids long.